The 12 T cell receptor beta chains given below trace back to one sample, sequenced in a study of blood T cell repertoires in COVID-19. TCRdb keeps only in-frame clones here, not all; method: immunoSEQ multiplex PCR. This sample carries 250,000 to 350,000 clones, 86% of them seen once, and the ten largest clones take around 1.7%. The source material was peripheral blood. Receptors originate from a woman aged 50 to 60 with acute or convalescent COVID-19.

The genes are TRBV4-2 and TRBJ2-5; the D is unclear. Germline CDR1 is LGHNA and CDR2 is YNFKEQ. V was shortened by 0 bases and J by 2 bases, with 7 bases between the two germline ends. CDR3 length: 14 residues. Written as DNA, the CDR3 is TGTGCCAGCAGCCAAGACCCAGAACAAGAGACCCAGTACTTC. Protein: CASSQDPEQETQYF.

The CDR3 coding sequence is TGTGCCAGCAGCTCAGGGCCCGTAGCGGAGGGCTACACCTTC. Protein product: CASSSGPVAEGYTF. This chain links TRBV11-2 with TRBJ1-2; tentatively, D is TRBD1 (5 bases). The germline V and J ends were trimmed by 4 bases and 8 bases, with 17 bases remaining between them. Germline V gives CDR1 SGHAT, CDR2 FQNNGV. The CDR3 loop spans 14 amino acids.

The genes are TRBV15 and TRBJ1-1; tentatively, D is TRBD1 (6 bases). Germline CDR1 and CDR2: LNHNV and YYDKDF (reference sequence). The CDR3 spans 17 residues. Trimming shortened V by 4 bases and J by 4 bases, and 22 bases separated the two germline ends. CDR3 sequence reads: CATSINTDRRTTTEAFF. The CDR3 coding sequence is TGTGCCACCAGCATAAACACGGACAGAAGAACAACCACTGAAGCTTTCTTT.

V gene TRBV27 combines with J gene TRBJ1-1; perhaps TRBD1 as D (5 bases). Deletions cut 6 bases from V and 7 bases from J, with 21 bases between. The CDR3 extends over 15 amino acids. Germline CDR1 MNHEY, CDR2 SMNVEV (reference sequence). CDR3 coding DNA: TGTGCCAGCAGAATGGAGGCTGGGGGAGGGTTTGAAGCTTTCTTT. This encodes CASRMEAGGGFEAFF.

CDR3 bases: TGTGCCTGGAGCCCCGGACAGGGTACGCCTAATGAAAAACTGTTTTTT. Its protein product is CAWSPGQGTPNEKLFF. This sequence joins TRBV30 and TRBJ1-4; 8 nucleotides agree with TRBD1. This CDR3 contains 16 residues. Germline CDR1 reads GTSNPN; CDR2 reads SVGIG (reference sequence). V lost 3 bases and J lost 3; bases outside the gene matches: 9.

The J gene is TRBJ2-1, the V gene TRBV5-1; 8 nucleotides align to TRBD2. The V and J ends lost 4 bases and 2 bases, in that order; junction bases with no gene match: 8. The CDR3 covers 16 residues. Germline assignment: CDR1 SGHRS and CDR2 YFSETQ. The CDR3 sequence: CASSGGVSGTYNEQFF. The DNA of the CDR3 is TGCGCCAGCAGCGGTGGTGTTAGCGGGACCTACAATGAGCAGTTCTTC.

The chain has TRBV7-9 and TRBJ2-7; TRBD2 is a possible D gene (5 bases). Germline-derived CDR1 and CDR2 are SEHNR and FQNEAQ (reference sequence). V was cut by 3 bases and J by 0 bases, with 9 bases left in between. The CDR3 spans 14 residues. This chain's CDR3 is CASSFTRSSYEQYF. In DNA, the CDR3 is TGTGCCAGCAGCTTCACTAGGAGCTCCTACGAGCAGTACTTC.

This sequence joins TRBV28 and TRBJ2-1; TRBD2 matches 7 bases. From germline, CDR1 is MDHEN and CDR2 SYDVKM. The CDR3 has 16 residues. Trimming took 5 bases from V and 2 from J; bases not matched to a gene: 9. Here the CDR3 reads CASSLTTRGTYNEQFF. The CDR3 DNA reads as TGTGCCAGCAGTCTGACTACGCGGGGGACCTACAATGAGCAGTTCTTC.

The chain couples TRBV6-1 to TRBJ1-2; D uncertain. V was pared by 2 bases and J by 1 base, with 5 bases between. This CDR3 region has 13 residues. Germline loops: CDR1 MNHNS, CDR2 SASEGT. The CDR3 nucleotides read TGTGCCAGCAGTGAATACAATAACTATGGCTACACCTTC. Translating gives CASSEYNNYGYTF.

In its sample, this clone was seen once. The rearrangement joins TRBV6-5 to TRBJ1-1; possibly TRBD1 for D (5 bases). Trimming removed 3 bases from V and 0 bases from J, with 11 bases in between. This CDR3 is built from 15 residues. Per germline, CDR1 MNHEY and CDR2 SVGAGI. CDR3 DNA sequence: TGTGCCAGCAGTTATGGGGCTGCGATGAACACTGAAGCTTTCTTT. Its translation is CASSYGAAMNTEAFF.

The V gene is TRBV7-9, the J gene TRBJ2-7; 9 nucleotides match TRBD2. Germline lookup yields CDR1 SEHNR and CDR2 FQNEAQ (reference sequence). This CDR3 is built from 14 residues. The J segment lost 2 bases and the V segment lost 5 bases, leaving 4 bases of the junction unmatched. The CDR3 DNA sequence: TGTGCCAGCAGCCCTAGCGGGACAACCTACGAGCAGTACTTC. Translated, it gives CASSPSGTTYEQYF.

This chain links TRBV2 with TRBJ2-1; 7 bases are shared with TRBD2. Germline V gene sequence: CDR1 SNHLY, CDR2 FYNNEI. V gave up 7 bases and J gave up 7 bases; unmatched junction bases: 10. The CDR3 runs to 14 residues. The CDR3, as DNA: TGTGCCAGCATTCTTACGGGAGCGGGGAATGAGCAGTTCTTC. It specifies CASILTGAGNEQFF.